These T cell receptor beta chains were read from a single sample in a study of blood T cell repertoires in COVID-19. Clones were sequenced by immunoSEQ multiplex PCR, and TCRdb holds only the in-frame ones, with some missing. This sample has 90,000 to 150,000 clones, with roughly 79% found just once. Sequencing input: peripheral blood. The receptors come from a human donor in a cohort sampled during active COVID-19. CDR3s include the opening cysteine and the closing phenylalanine or tryptophan.

V gene	J gene	CDR3 protein
TRBV27	TRBJ1-5	CASSLSSGGGTQPQHF
TRBV7-2	TRBJ2-7	CASSLGGGPYEQYF
TRBV5-6	TRBJ2-7	CASSLGTESYEQYF
TRBV19	TRBJ1-1	CASRIRGVNTEAFF
TRBV3-1/TRBV3-2	TRBJ2-7	CASSPGLAGYEQYF
TRBV2	TRBJ1-5	CASRRQGWEPQHF
TRBV5-5	TRBJ1-4	CASSLFLAGGEKLFF
TRBV7-6	TRBJ2-7	CASSELAGGFYEQYF
TRBV14	TRBJ1-1	CASSRHLNTEAFF
TRBV6-5	TRBJ2-7	CASSYSDRGPYEQYF
TRBV7-9	TRBJ2-7	CASSLAHYEQYF
TRBV5-1	TRBJ2-1	CASSRTRSSSYNEQFF
TRBV24-1	TRBJ2-1	CATSDSAGGNYNEQFF
TRBV6-2/TRBV6-3	TRBJ1-5	CASSRAGGAGNQPQHF
TRBV14	TRBJ1-1	CASSQAQLGAEAFF
TRBV21-1	TRBJ1-1	CASSLDGEGTEAFF
TRBV7-6	TRBJ2-1	CASSLSTSGSLAGEQFF
TRBV15	TRBJ1-3	CATSTRHKSWDTIYF
TRBV29-1	TRBJ2-5	CSGRRGREGVQETQYF
TRBV18	TRBJ1-6	CASSPRQGRSPLHF
TRBV23-1	TRBJ1-3	CASSRGGSGNTIYF
TRBV6-6	TRBJ2-7	CASSPTVDEQYF
TRBV20-1	TRBJ2-1	CSAARGNEQFF
TRBV6-6	TRBJ1-1	CASSAGTGNTEAFF
TRBV5-6	TRBJ1-2	CASSLGQGVRNGYTF